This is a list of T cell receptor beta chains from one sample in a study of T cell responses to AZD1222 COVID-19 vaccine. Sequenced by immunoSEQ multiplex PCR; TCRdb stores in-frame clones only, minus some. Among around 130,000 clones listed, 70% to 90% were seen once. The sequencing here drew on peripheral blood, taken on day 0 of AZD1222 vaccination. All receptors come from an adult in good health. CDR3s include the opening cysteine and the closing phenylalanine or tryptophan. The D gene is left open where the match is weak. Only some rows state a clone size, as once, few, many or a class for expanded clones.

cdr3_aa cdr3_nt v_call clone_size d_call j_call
CASSKRPSGGAPQETQYF TGTGCCAGCAGCAAAAGGCCCTCAGGGGGCGCCCCCCAAGAGACCCAGTACTTC TRBV2 - TRBD1 TRBJ2-5
CASGAGETQYF TGTGCCAGCGGGGCCGGGGAGACCCAGTACTTC TRBV19 - - TRBJ2-5
CASSLEGGDNQPQHF TGCGCCAGCAGCTTGGAAGGCGGGGACAATCAGCCCCAGCATTTT TRBV5-1 - - TRBJ1-5
CASSLLRPYGYTF TGTGCCAGCAGCTTACTCCGGCCGTATGGCTACACCTTC TRBV7-9 - - TRBJ1-2
CASRSGQVYEQYF TGTGCCAGCAGATCGGGACAGGTCTACGAGCAGTACTTC TRBV12-3/TRBV12-4 - TRBD1 TRBJ2-7
CASNLPGQRNEQFF TGTGCCAGCAATCTACCGGGACAGCGCAATGAGCAGTTCTTC TRBV6-5 - TRBD1 TRBJ2-1
CASSTWEAFF TGTGCCAGCAGTACCTGGGAAGCTTTCTTT TRBV6-5 - - TRBJ1-1
CASSIVDRATEAFF TGTGCCAGTAGTATAGTCGACAGGGCGACTGAAGCTTTCTTT TRBV19 - TRBD1 TRBJ1-1
CATGQAGNTIYF TGTGCCACCGGACAGGCTGGAAACACCATATATTTT TRBV15 - TRBD1 TRBJ1-3
CASGHNTGELFF TGTGCTAGTGGACATAACACCGGGGAGCTGTTTTTT TRBV12-5 - - TRBJ2-2
CASNSGTGYSPLHF TGTGCCAGCAACTCCGGGACAGGTTATTCACCCCTCCACTTT TRBV27 medium-sized TRBD1 TRBJ1-6
CASSPGQNTGELFF TGTGCCAGCTCACCCGGACAGAACACCGGGGAGCTGTTTTTT TRBV18 once - TRBJ2-2
CASSQDPGEGLVQYF TGTGCCAGCAGCCAAGATCCAGGGGAGGGCTTGGTTCAGTACTTC TRBV4-2 - - TRBJ2-7
CASSLDISGEQYF TGTGCCAGCAGCTTAGACATATCGGGCGAGCAGTACTTC TRBV7-9 - - TRBJ2-7
CASSIGQPIPNYGYTF TGTGCCAGTAGTATCGGACAGCCAATCCCTAACTATGGCTACACCTTC TRBV19 - - TRBJ1-2
CASSLGRSNEKLFF TGTGCCAGCAGCTTAGGACGGTCTAATGAAAAACTGTTTTTT TRBV7-9 few - TRBJ1-4
CASSLWTSGQSEQYF TGTGCCAGCAGCCTGTGGACTAGCGGGCAATCCGAGCAGTACTTC TRBV5-5 once TRBD2 TRBJ2-7
CASSPNPGQGIEAFF TGTGCCAGCAGCCCAAACCCTGGGCAGGGGATTGAAGCTTTCTTT TRBV13 few - TRBJ1-1
CASSFPGQGVTGELFF TGTGCCAGCAGTTTCCCGGGACAGGGGGTAACCGGGGAGCTGTTTTTT TRBV2 - TRBD1 TRBJ2-2
CASSPGATSGNTIYF TGTGCCAGCTCACCTGGAGCAACCTCTGGAAACACCATATATTTT TRBV18 - - TRBJ1-3
CSTTAGARLDTQYF TGCAGCACAACAGCGGGAGCCCGTCTGGATACGCAGTATTTT TRBV29-1 - TRBD2 TRBJ2-3
CASSLDDLGTGYGYTF TGTGCCAGCAGCTTAGACGATTTGGGGACAGGCTATGGCTACACCTTC TRBV7-2 - TRBD1 TRBJ1-2
CASSPDRDSYGYTF TGTGCCAGCAGCCCCGACCGGGACAGTTATGGCTACACCTTC TRBV7-9 - TRBD1 TRBJ1-2
CASNGNSPLHF TGTGCCAGCAATGGGAATTCACCCCTCCACTTT TRBV28 - - TRBJ1-6
CASSLRLDNSPLHF TGTGCCAGCAGCTTAAGGCTCGACAATTCACCCCTCCACTTT TRBV11-3 - - TRBJ1-6
CASSKTAGELFF TGTGCCAGCAGTAAGACAGCCGGGGAGCTGTTTTTT TRBV12-3/TRBV12-4 - - TRBJ2-2